The clone carrying this T cell receptor (beta chain) showed up just once. The CDR3 extends over 15 amino acids. Between the trimmed V and J ends, which lost 0 bases and 2 bases, there was a span of 10 bases. Germline CDR1 is MNHEY and CDR2 is SVGAGI. The sample is drawn from a study of blood T cell repertoires in COVID-19. As for the study in general: COVID-19 samples collected from the United States, Italy and Spain covered acute and convalescent phases. Sources were T cells, B-cell-depleted T cells, or PBMCs; the material itself was cDNA or gDNA.

Original methodology: Reference gene primer amplification gave nucleated cell count estimates. Assay: immunoSEQ multiplex PCR; the TCRdb copy retains only in-frame clones and omits some. Clone size and the V and J calls come from that table; the DNA yielded D and trimming. Of roughly 130,000 clones in the sample, under 90% were seen once. This sequence originates from a woman aged 55-69 years with acute or convalescent COVID-19. Sample: peripheral blood. The V call is TRBV6-5, the J call TRBJ2-5; tentatively, D is TRBD2 (6 bases). The CDR3 sequence is CASSYSIGGQETQYF. CDR3 bases: TGTGCCAGCAGTTACTCGATCGGAGGGCAAGAGACCCAGTACTTC.